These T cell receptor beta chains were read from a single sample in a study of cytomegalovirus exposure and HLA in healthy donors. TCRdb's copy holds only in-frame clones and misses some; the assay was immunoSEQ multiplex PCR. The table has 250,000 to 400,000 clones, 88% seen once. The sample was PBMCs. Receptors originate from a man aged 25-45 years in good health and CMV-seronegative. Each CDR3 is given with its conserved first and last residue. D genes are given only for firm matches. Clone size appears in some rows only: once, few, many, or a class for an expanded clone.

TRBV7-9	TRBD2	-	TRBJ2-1	TGTGCCAGCAGCTCGGGACTAGCCAATGAGCAGTTCTTC	CASSSGLANEQFF
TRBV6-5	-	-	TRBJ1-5	TGTGCCAGCAGTTACGGAGGACAGAACAATCAGCCCCAGCATTTT	CASSYGGQNNQPQHF
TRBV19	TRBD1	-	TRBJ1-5	TGTGCCAGTAGTATAGTCGGACAGGGGGCTAATCAGCCCCAGCATTTT	CASSIVGQGANQPQHF
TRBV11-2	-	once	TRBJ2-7	TGTGCCAGCAGCTCCACCGGGACATTACCCTACGAGCAGTACTTC	CASSSTGTLPYEQYF
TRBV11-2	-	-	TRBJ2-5	TGTGCCAGCAGCTTCGGCGGGGGCCCTCTCGAGACCCAGTACTTC	CASSFGGGPLETQYF
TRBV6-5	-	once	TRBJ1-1	TGTGCCAGCAGTTACTCGGGGGGGTCGGTAGGCACTGAAGCTTTCTTT	CASSYSGGSVGTEAFF
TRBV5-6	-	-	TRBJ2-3	TGTGCCAGCAGCTGGGGACAGGTAGGGGGGGCAGATACGCAGTATTTT	CASSWGQVGGADTQYF
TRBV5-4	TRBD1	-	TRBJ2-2	TGTGCCAGCAAAGGACAGGGGGCCGGCACCGGGGAGCTGTTTTTT	CASKGQGAGTGELFF
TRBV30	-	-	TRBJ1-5	TGTGCCTGGAGCCTGACAGGCCGGGGTCAGCCCCAGCATTTT	CAWSLTGRGQPQHF
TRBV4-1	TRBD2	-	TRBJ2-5	TGCGCCAGCAGCCGACTTCCTCGGGGGGGCCAAGAGACCCAGTACTTC	CASSRLPRGGQETQYF
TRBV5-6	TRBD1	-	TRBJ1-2	TGTGCCAGCAGTTCGATTGACGGACAGGGTCGCTATGGCTACACCTTC	CASSSIDGQGRYGYTF
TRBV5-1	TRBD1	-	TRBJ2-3	TGCGCCAGCAGCTTGCCCTCTGACAGGGGGCCTACAGATACGCAGTATTTT	CASSLPSDRGPTDTQYF
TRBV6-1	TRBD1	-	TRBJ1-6	TGTGCCAGCAGTCTGGGACAGGGACTTAATTCACCCCTCCACTTT	CASSLGQGLNSPLHF
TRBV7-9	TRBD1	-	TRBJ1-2	TGTGCCAGCAGCCTACTACAGGGGGCGTTGGGCTACACCTTC	CASSLLQGALGYTF
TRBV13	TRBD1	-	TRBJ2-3	TGTGCCAGCAGCTTTCAGGGGGCGGGCACAGATACGCAGTATTTT	CASSFQGAGTDTQYF
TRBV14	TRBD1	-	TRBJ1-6	TGTGCCAGCAGCCCCGGGACAGGGTATTCACCCCTCCACTTT	CASSPGTGYSPLHF
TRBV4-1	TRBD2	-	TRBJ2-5	TGCGCCAGCAGCCACATGATGACTAGCACCAAAGAGACCCAGTACTTC	CASSHMMTSTKETQYF
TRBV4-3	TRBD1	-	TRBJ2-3	TGCGCCAGCAGCCTCTCGACAGGGTGGGCAGATACGCAGTATTTT	CASSLSTGWADTQYF
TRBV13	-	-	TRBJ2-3	TGTGCCAGCAGCACGGGTGGTACGCAGTATTTT	CASSTGGTQYF
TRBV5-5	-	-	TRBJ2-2	TGTGCCAGCAGCACACGACAGGAGACACTGTTTAGTGCGAACACCGGGGAGCTGTTTTTT	CASSTRQETLFSANTGELFF
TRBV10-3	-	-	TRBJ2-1	TGTGCCATCAGTGAGGACTGGACTGCGGGGCCCTCCTACAATGAGCAGTTCTTC	CAISEDWTAGPSYNEQFF
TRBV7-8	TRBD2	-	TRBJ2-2	TGTGCCAGCAGCCTGACTAGCGGGGGGCCCTACACCGGGGAGCTGTTTTTT	CASSLTSGGPYTGELFF
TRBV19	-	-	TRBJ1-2	TGTGCCAGTAGTTTACGGGGAGACTATGGCTACACCTTC	CASSLRGDYGYTF
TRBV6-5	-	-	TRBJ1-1	TGTGCCAGCAGTTGGACAGAAAACACTGAAGCTTTCTTT	CASSWTENTEAFF
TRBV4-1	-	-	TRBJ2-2	TGCGCCAGCAGCCAAGTAAGCCCTCCCGGGGAGCTGTTTTTT	CASSQVSPPGELFF
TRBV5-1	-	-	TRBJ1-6	TGCGCCAGCAGCGAACAGAATAATTCACCCCTCCACTTT	CASSEQNNSPLHF
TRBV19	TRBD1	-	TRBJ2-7	TGTGCCAGTAGTCCTGAGACAGGGGCCTACGAGCAGTACTTC	CASSPETGAYEQYF
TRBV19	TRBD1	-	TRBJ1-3	TGTGCCATCACTGAAACAGGGGGCTCTGGAAACACCATATATTTT	CAITETGGSGNTIYF
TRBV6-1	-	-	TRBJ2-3	TGTGCCAGCAGTGCTCCCCCCACAGATACGCAGTATTTT	CASSAPPTDTQYF
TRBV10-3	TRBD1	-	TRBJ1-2	TGTGCCATCTTCGGACCCGAGGACAGGATTCATGGCTACACCTTC	CAIFGPEDRIHGYTF
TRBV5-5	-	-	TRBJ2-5	TGTGCCAGCAGTTTACTTGGAAAACAGCAAGAGACCCAGTACTTC	CASSLLGKQQETQYF
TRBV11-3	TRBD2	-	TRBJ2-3	TGTGCCAGCAGCCGGGGACTAGCGGGGGGTAGAGATACGCAGTATTTT	CASSRGLAGGRDTQYF
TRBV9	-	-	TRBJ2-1	TGTGCCAGCAGCGTAGGACAAAGCTCCTACAATGAGCAGTTCTTC	CASSVGQSSYNEQFF
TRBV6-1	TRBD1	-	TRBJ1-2	TGTGCCAGCAGTCAAGGACAGGGGATAATGTATGGCTACACCTTC	CASSQGQGIMYGYTF
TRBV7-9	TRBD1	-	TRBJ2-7	TGTGCCAGCAGCTCTCGACAGGGGGCGACCTACGAGCAGTACTTC	CASSSRQGATYEQYF
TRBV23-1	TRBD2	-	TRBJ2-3	TGCGCCAGCAGTCAAAAGGGCAGGGGACAGGGACTAGCGGGGAATCATGATACGCAGTATTTT	CASSQKGRGQGLAGNHDTQYF
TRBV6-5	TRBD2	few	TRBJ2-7	TGTGCCAGCAGTTACCGGGGGGACTACGAGCAGTACTTC	CASSYRGDYEQYF
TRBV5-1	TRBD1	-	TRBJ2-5	TGCGCCAGCAGCCAACGGGACAGGGTCGCGGAGACCCAGTACTTC	CASSQRDRVAETQYF
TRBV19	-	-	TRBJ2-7	TGTGCCAGTAGTTCCCGGGACTTCGAGGACTACGAGCAGTACTTC	CASSSRDFEDYEQYF
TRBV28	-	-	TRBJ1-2	TGTGCCAGCATAGGGGGCTATGGCTACACCTTC	CASIGGYGYTF
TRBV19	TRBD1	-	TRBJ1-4	TGTGCCAGTAGTGCCCTGGACAGGGGAACAACTAATGAAAAACTGTTTTTT	CASSALDRGTTNEKLFF